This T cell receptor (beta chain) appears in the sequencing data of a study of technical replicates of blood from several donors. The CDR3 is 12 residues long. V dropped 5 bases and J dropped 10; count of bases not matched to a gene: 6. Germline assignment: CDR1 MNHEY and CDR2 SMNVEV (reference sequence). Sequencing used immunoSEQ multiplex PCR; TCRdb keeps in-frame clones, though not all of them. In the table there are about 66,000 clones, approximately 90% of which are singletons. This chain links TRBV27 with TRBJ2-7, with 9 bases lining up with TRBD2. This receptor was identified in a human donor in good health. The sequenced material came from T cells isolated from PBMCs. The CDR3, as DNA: TGTGCCAGCAGTGCCCTAGCGGGACTTCAGTACTTC. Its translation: CASSALAGLQYF.